What follows are 28 T cell receptor beta chains derived from one specimen sequenced in a study of T-cell memory formation after mild COVID-19. From the 5' RACE reads, TCRdb called clonotypes with MiXCR, one entry per CDR3 protein. The data hold tens of thousands of distinct CDR3 sequences, with about 16% observed a single time. The specimen was PBMCs or a T cell subset sorted from them (not recorded which). The source of these receptors is an adult who had mild COVID-19 (a few samples of this study predate the infection). Cell type and time point are not known.

Concerning this clonotype: This sequence may be a read error, since a much larger clone differs from it by one base. This sequence joins TRBV12-2 and TRBJ2-7. TRBV12-2 is reported as a pseudogene. The CDR3 extends over 15 amino acids. This CDR3 is CARRLSRKGVYEQYF. CDR3 nucleotides: TGTGCACGTCGCCTAAGTCGCAAGGGAGTCTACGAGCAGTACTTC.

The chain carries TRBV15 and TRBJ1-4; 12 bases align to TRBD1. Germline V gene data show CDR1 as LNHNV and CDR2 as YYDKDF (reference sequence). CDR3 length: 20 residues. V shed 0 bases, J shed 7 bases, and the junction held 15 bases outside the gene matches. CDR3 in amino acids: CATSREGGLGQGASGEKLFF. The CDR3 nucleotides are TGTGCCACCAGCAGAGAGGGGGGATTGGGACAGGGGGCGTCCGGTGAAAAACTGTTTTTT. Variable domain in full (rest from reference TRBV15 and TRBJ1-4): DAMVIQNPRYQVTQFGKPVTLSCSQTLNHNVMYWYQQKSSQAPKLLFHYYDKDFNNEADTPDNFQSRRPNTSFCFLDIRSPGLGDTAMYLCATSREGGLGQGASGEKLFFGSGTQLSVL.

This chain uses TRBV5-1 with TRBJ2-3, with D possibly matching TRBD1 (6 bases). Trimming cost V 2 bases and J 2 bases, with 9 bases left between them. This CDR3 region has 14 residues. Germline lookup yields CDR1 SGHRS and CDR2 YFSETQ. The CDR3 region is CASSLGQFTDTQYF. The CDR3 nucleotides read TGCGCCAGCAGCTTAGGACAGTTCACAGATACGCAGTATTTT.

This clonotype was counted ten times or more. The genes are TRBV29-1 and TRBJ2-4; 13 bases are a match to TRBD2. In germline, CDR1 is SQVTM, CDR2 ANQGSEA. The CDR3 contains 14 residues. The ends lost 6 bases at V and 6 bases at J; junction bases unmatched: 5. Here the CDR3 reads CSVGLAGAGNIQYF. CDR3 nucleotides: TGCAGCGTCGGACTAGCGGGAGCGGGAAACATTCAGTACTTC.

This clonotype has more than one count but fewer than ten. V and J are TRBV7-8 and TRBJ1-4; 11 nucleotides agree with TRBD1. Germline V gene data show CDR1 as SGHVS and CDR2 as FQNEAQ. Trimming cost V 2 bases and J 6 bases; bases outside gene matches: 11. The CDR3 consists of 18 residues. CDR3 region: CASSLLGQGVFLDEKLFF. The CDR3 bases are TGTGCCAGCAGCTTATTGGGACAGGGGGTTTTTTTAGATGAAAAACTGTTTTTT.

The sample holds many counts of this clonotype. The chain joins TRBV11-2 to TRBJ2-3; a possible D gene is TRBD2 (6 bases). The ends were cut back, 5 bases at V and 2 bases at J, with 17 bases in the middle. The length of the CDR3 is 16 residues. CDR1 and CDR2 (germline): SGHAT, FQNNGV. CDR3 region: CASSPGSSLFTDTQYF. The CDR3 bases are TGTGCCAGCAGCCCCGGGAGCTCTCTCTTCACAGATACGCAGTATTTT.

The chain joins TRBV7-6 to TRBJ2-1; 8 bases match TRBD2. CDR3 length: 16 amino acids. V gave up 1 base and J gave up 1 base; unmatched junction bases: 3. The germline CDR1 and CDR2 sequences are SGHVS and FNYEAQ. CDR3 in amino acids: CASSLVGGGSYNEQFF. The CDR3 DNA reads as TGTGCCAGCAGCTTAGTCGGGGGGGGTTCCTACAATGAGCAGTTCTTC. Combining the CDR3 with reference TRBV7-6 and TRBJ2-1 gives the whole variable domain GAGVSQSPRYKVTKRGQDVALRCDPISGHVSLYWYRQALGQGPEFLTYFNYEAQQDKSGLPNDRFSAERPEGSISTLTIQRTEQRDSAMYRCASSLVGGGSYNEQFFGPGTRLTVL.

In its sample, this clonotype was seen many times. The CDR3 region is CASSRRTALQETQYF. As DNA, the CDR3 is TGTGCCAGCAGTCGACGGACAGCCCTCCAAGAGACCCAGTACTTC. This chain links TRBV12-3 or TRBV12-4 with TRBJ2-5, with D possibly matching TRBD1 (6 bases). The CDR3 covers 15 residues. The germline V and J ends were trimmed by 5 bases and 1 base, with 14 bases remaining between them.

This chain joins TRBV5-6 and TRBJ2-7; D is perhaps TRBD2 (5 bases). CDR1 SGHDT and CDR2 YYEEEE come from the germline V gene. The length of the CDR3 is 16 residues. Trimming removed 3 bases from V and 3 bases from J, with 19 bases in between. This CDR3 reads CASSSPGLKGGYEQYF. CDR3 nucleotides: TGTGCCAGCAGCTCACCGGGTCTAAAAGGAGGCTACGAGCAGTACTTC.

The rearrangement uses TRBV12-3 or TRBV12-4 and TRBJ2-5, with 10 bases matching TRBD2. The length of the CDR3 is 14 residues. With 4 bases clipped from V and 1 base from J, the junction kept 0 bases outside the gene matches. CDR3 DNA sequence: TGTGCCAGCAGTTGGACTAGCGGCCAAGAGACCCAGTACTTC. This gives the protein CASSWTSGQETQYF.

This clonotype was detected ten times or more. The chain employs TRBV5-1 and TRBJ2-1; possible D gene TRBD1, 6 bases. V was shortened by 4 bases and J by 0 bases, with 11 bases between the two germline ends. The CDR3 has 15 amino acids. From germline, CDR1 is SGHRS and CDR2 YFSETQ. CDR3 protein: CASSVQGSSYNEQFF. CDR3 coding DNA: TGCGCCAGCAGCGTACAGGGTAGCTCCTACAATGAGCAGTTCTTC.

This clonotype was recorded many times. The rearrangement uses TRBV28 and TRBJ2-3, with 9 bases that match TRBD2. The CDR3 contains 14 residues. Germline V gene data show CDR1 as MDHEN and CDR2 as SYDVKM. The ends lost 10 bases at V and 4 bases at J; junction bases unmatched: 9. The CDR3 sequence is CATLPGTSPDTQYF. CDR3 nucleotide sequence: TGTGCCACGCTCCCCGGGACTAGCCCAGATACGCAGTATTTT.

The chain couples TRBV7-2 to TRBJ2-5, with TRBD2 as a possible D gene (5 bases). Trimming cost V 5 bases and J 0 bases, with 10 bases left between them. CDR3 size: 14 residues. CDR1 is SGHTA and CDR2 is FQGNSA in the germline V gene. CDR3 coding DNA: TGTGCCAGCAGCCTAGTAGCGAACCAAGAGACCCAGTACTTC. The encoded protein is CASSLVANQETQYF.

This clonotype was observed at least ten times. The chain recombines TRBV7-9 with TRBJ2-7; 7 bases match TRBD1. CDR1 and CDR2 (germline): SEHNR, FQNEAQ (reference sequence). V gave up 3 bases and J gave up 3 bases; unmatched junction bases: 5. The CDR3 is 14 residues long. Here the CDR3 reads CASSFQGVGYEQYF. The CDR3 coding sequence is TGTGCCAGCAGCTTCCAGGGGGTTGGCTACGAGCAGTACTTC.

The V and J genes are TRBV11-3 and TRBJ2-1, with D maybe TRBD2 (5 bases). Trimming shortened V by 5 bases and J by 7 bases, and 21 bases separated the two germline ends. CDR3 length: 16 residues. The V gene's germline CDR1 is SGHNT and CDR2 YENEEA. The CDR3 spells CASSRRAAAGSNEQFF. CDR3 sequence (DNA): TGTGCCAGCAGCAGGCGGGCCGCGGCGGGTTCGAATGAGCAGTTCTTC.

This clonotype was observed at least ten times. This chain connects TRBV6-1 to TRBJ1-6, with 9 positions matching TRBD1. With V trimmed by 3 bases and J by 8 bases, 17 bases remained unmatched. Per the germline V gene, CDR1 is MNHNS and CDR2 is SASEGT. CDR3 size: 19 residues. The CDR3: CASSDKRTGVDLGDSPLHF. The CDR3 DNA is TGTGCCAGCAGTGATAAGCGGACAGGGGTAGATTTAGGTGATTCACCCCTCCACTTT.

The rearrangement links TRBV5-5 to TRBJ1-2; D remains unclear. CDR3 length: 14 amino acids. Germline V gene lookup returns CDR1 SGHKS and CDR2 YYEKEE (reference sequence). The V end was cut by 1 base, the J end by 2 bases, with 9 bases between. DNA for the CDR3: TGTGCCAGCAGCTTGATGGGGATGAACTATGGCTACACCTTC. This codes for CASSLMGMNYGYTF.

This clonotype was observed at least ten times. This chain uses TRBV5-4 with TRBJ2-3; 10 bases map to TRBD1. The CDR3 is 14 residues long. Germline values: CDR1 SGHNT, CDR2 YYREEE (reference sequence). V gave up 4 bases and J gave up 4 bases; unmatched junction bases: 3. CDR3 in amino acids: CASSAGTGADTQYF. In DNA form, the CDR3 reads TGTGCCAGCAGCGCCGGGACAGGGGCAGATACGCAGTATTTT.

This clonotype was detected ten times or more. Here the CDR3 DNA reads TGCGCCAGCACGCTTGGAGTCGGGAGGAGAAACACCATATATTTT. This codes for CASTLGVGRRNTIYF. The V gene is TRBV5-1, the J gene TRBJ1-3, with no clear D. The CDR3 totals 15 residues. Germline V gene lookup returns CDR1 SGHRS and CDR2 YFSETQ. V dropped 6 bases and J dropped 5 bases, with 18 bases sitting between them.

V is TRBV27 and J is TRBJ2-2, with 8 bases fitting TRBD2. In germline, CDR1 is MNHEY, CDR2 SMNVEV (reference sequence). The V segment lost 6 bases and the J segment 4 bases; nucleotides outside the gene matches: 10. The CDR3 contains 16 residues. CDR3 nucleotide sequence: TGTGCCAGCAGGATCGCCGGGGGGGGGCGCACCGGGGAGCTGTTTTTT. It encodes CASRIAGGGRTGELFF.

This clonotype occurred a few times. This chain connects TRBV30 to TRBJ2-5, with D possibly matching TRBD1 (6 bases). Per germline, CDR1 GTSNPN and CDR2 SVGIG (reference sequence). V was shortened by 4 bases and J by 7 bases, with 13 bases between the two germline ends. CDR3 size: 12 residues. The CDR3 region has the DNA TGTGCCTGGACCACAGGGTTCGGGACCCAGTACTTC. It codes for CAWTTGFGTQYF.

The sample holds many counts of this clonotype. The gene calls are TRBV20-1 and TRBJ2-3; no firm D call. CDR3 length: 13 amino acids. The germline V and J ends were trimmed by 2 bases and 2 bases, with 8 bases remaining between them. Germline assignment: CDR1 DFQATT and CDR2 SNEGSKA (reference sequence). The CDR3, as DNA: TGCAGTGCTAGAAATCAGGACACAGATACGCAGTATTTT. It codes for CSARNQDTDTQYF.

The CDR3 reads CASSYRSTRTGNHGYTF. CDR3 bases: TGTGCCAGCAGTTACCGATCAACACGGACAGGGAATCATGGCTACACCTTC. The chain uses TRBV6-5 and TRBJ1-2; 8 bases map to TRBD1. CDR1 MNHEY and CDR2 SVGAGI come from the germline V gene. Trimming removed 2 bases from V and 6 bases from J; junction bases left unmatched: 14. The CDR3 sequence is 17 residues long.

This clonotype occurred a few times. V usage is TRBV11-2 and J usage is TRBJ2-2, with 7 nucleotides matching TRBD2. With 4 bases clipped from V and 4 bases from J, the junction kept 6 bases outside the gene matches. CDR3 length: 15 amino acids. The germline gives CDR1 SGHAT, CDR2 FQNNGV. CDR3 in amino acids: CASSWDYRSTGELFF. The CDR3 DNA follows: TGTGCCAGCAGCTGGGACTATAGATCCACCGGGGAGCTGTTTTTT.

This clonotype was picked up many times. The V call is TRBV5-1, the J call TRBJ2-3; TRBD2 matches at 10 bases. The CDR3 is made up of 15 amino acids. Germline V gives CDR1 SGHRS, CDR2 YFSETQ. V was pared by 0 bases and J by 5 bases, with 3 bases of the junction left unmatched. In DNA form, the CDR3 reads TGCGCCAGCAGCTTGGAGGCTAGCGGGGGAGATACGCAGTATTTT. Its protein product is CASSLEASGGDTQYF.

In its sample, this clonotype was seen a few times. V usage is TRBV29-1 and J usage is TRBJ1-3; D unclear. The CDR3 runs 12 residues. V shed 7 bases and J shed 0 bases, with 7 bases lying between them. Germline values: CDR1 SQVTM, CDR2 ANQGSEA. The CDR3 sequence: CSAGRSGNTIYF. As DNA, the CDR3 is TGCAGCGCTGGCCGCTCTGGAAACACCATATATTTT.

Relative to its sample, this clonotype is medium-sized. This rearrangement joins TRBV12-3 or TRBV12-4 to TRBJ2-3, with 8 bases that match TRBD2. This CDR3 has 18 amino acids. V trimming: 3 bases; J trimming: 2 bases; junction bases outside the gene matches: 13. The CDR3 coding sequence is TGTGCCAGCAGTTTTCTCCCCTCTAGCGGGTTTGTCACAGATACGCAGTATTTT. Translated: CASSFLPSSGFVTDTQYF.

This clonotype was seen repeatedly, ten times or more. The chain combines TRBV6-5 with TRBJ1-4; perhaps TRBD1 as D (5 bases). The germline V gene encodes CDR1 MNHEY and CDR2 SVGAGI. Trimming took off 5 bases at V and 8 bases at J, with 15 bases between the two ends. CDR3 length: 14 residues. CDR3 DNA sequence: TGTGCCAGCAGTCCTCGGGACCTGGGGGAAAAACTGTTTTTT. Translating it yields CASSPRDLGEKLFF.